The TCR beta chain under discussion was sequenced for a study of blood T cells in healthy people across ages. V lost 1 base to trimming and J lost 0 bases; unmatched junction nucleotides: 6. The germline V gene has CDR1 SGHVS and CDR2 FNYEAQ. This CDR3 region has 16 residues. Together with a sample-barcoded 5' primer, a J-beta primer mix was included in a second PCR lasting about 6 to 11 cycles. TCRdb re-called the 5' RACE reads through MiXCR, storing one row per CDR3 protein. The sample records some 1.5 million distinct CDR3 sequences, 25% to 30% being singletons. Many counts were recorded for this clonotype. What it recognizes is unknown. Roughly 10 milliliters of peripheral blood were drawn from each donor. The study, taken as a whole, reports: Not knowing donor CMV status may have confounded expanded clonotype changes. It was held that the diversity estimates obtained from one million T cells were underestimates.

This receptor was identified in a woman in her 30s in good health. Sequencing was done on a sample of blood. The V and J genes are TRBV7-6 and TRBJ2-7, with 7 bases lining up with TRBD1. The CDR3 loop reads CASSLGTGEFSYEQYF. In DNA form, the CDR3 reads TGTGCCAGCAGCTTAGGGACAGGAGAATTCTCCTACGAGCAGTACTTC.